Listed here are 3 T cell receptor beta chains from one sample, sequenced in a study of T-cell memory formation after mild COVID-19. Each CDR3 protein is one row after TCRdb ran MiXCR on the 5' RACE reads. The repertoire holds about 260,000 distinct CDR3 sequences, with 15% to 20% as singletons. The sequenced material came from PBMCs or a T cell subset sorted from them (not recorded which). The receptor source for this set is a man between 18 and 29 years old who had mild COVID-19 (a few samples of this study predate the infection). Cell type and time point are not known.

This clonotype was found a few times. The chain joins TRBV7-2 to TRBJ2-7; 11 bases are shared with TRBD1. CDR3 length: 15 residues. Looked up from germline, CDR1 is SGHTA and CDR2 is FQGNSA. The V and J ends lost 5 bases and 4 bases, in that order; junction bases with no gene match: 7. The CDR3 region is CASSGGTGGRYEQYF. As DNA, the CDR3 is TGTGCCAGCAGCGGAGGGACAGGGGGGAGGTACGAGCAGTACTTC. The whole variable domain, remainder taken from reference TRBV7-2 and TRBJ2-7, is GAGVSQSPSNKVTEKGKDVELRCDPISGHTALYWYRQSLGQGLEFLIYFQGNSAPDKSGLPSDRFSAERTGGSVSTLTIQRTQQEDSAVYLCASSGGTGGRYEQYFGPGTRLTVT.

Ten or more counts support this clonotype. The chain has TRBV7-2 and TRBJ1-2, with a tentative D call TRBD1 (5 bases). The CDR3 sequence is 12 residues long. The germline CDR1 and CDR2 sequences are SGHTA and FQGNSA. Trimming removed 5 bases from V and 6 bases from J, with 10 bases in between. CDR3 protein: CASSVDSHGYTF. The CDR3 nucleotides are TGTGCCAGCAGCGTCGACAGCCATGGCTACACCTTC.

The chain couples TRBV4-1 to TRBJ1-3; TRBD1 aligns across 7 bases. Per the germline V gene, CDR1 is MGHRA and CDR2 is YSYEKL. V lost 4 bases, J lost 0 bases, and 15 bases stayed unmatched. The CDR3 spans 19 residues. CDR3 sequence (DNA): TGCGCCAGCAGCCCAAGACTCTCGGGACAGCTTCTCTCTGGAAACACCATATATTTT. Its translation is CASSPRLSGQLLSGNTIYF.